This entry is about one TCR beta chain. The antigen remains undetermined. The sample belongs to a study of shared clonotypes between healthy human individuals. Germline CDR1 reads MDHEN; CDR2 reads SYDVKM. CDR3 length: 16 amino acids. V was pared by 5 bases and J by 4 bases, with 18 bases between. Cells designated naive CD8 were CD45RO-negative and were positively selected for CCR7, with terminally differentiated effector memory CD45RA+ cells excluded. Findings and limits, study-wide: Researchers found naive subsets generally carried larger estimated richness than memory subsets. Donor clonotype sharing was expected to depend on sequencing depth.

At a deep level, the assay was run. For every subset, genomic DNA was evenly distributed across several immunoSEQ plates. Sequenced by immunoSEQ multiplex PCR; TCRdb stores in-frame clones only, minus some. The sample shows over 2,000,000 clones, about 94% of them seen only once. Sequenced material: naive CD8+ T cells from PBMCs. V gene TRBV28 combines with J gene TRBJ2-1, with unresolved D. The clonotype was recovered from a man between 18 and 35 years old in good health. Some clones in this sample may be carry-over from other donors' samples. CDR3 DNA sequence: TGTGCCAGCAGTGGTGGTCCCTTGGGCCTTTACAATGAGCAGTTCTTC. It encodes CASSGGPLGLYNEQFF.